A selection of T cell receptor beta chains follows, all from one sample in a study of follicular helper T cells after annual influenza vaccination. Repertoires were generated with immunoSEQ multiplex PCR, while TCRdb's copy carries only in-frame clones and drops some. The table includes about 6,600 clones, roughly 80% detected once. The material was CXCR5- memory CD4+ T cells sorted from blood, obtained 7 days after influenza vaccination. These receptor sequences come from an adult who received the influenza vaccine. CDR3s include the opening cysteine and the closing phenylalanine or tryptophan. Each record gives: CDR3 protein, CDR3 DNA, clone size, V gene, D gene, J gene. A D gene is named only where the DNA matches it firmly. Clone size, where shown, is once, few, many, or a class for clones that have expanded.

CDR3aa: CASSLLGNTEAFF; CDR3nt: TGTGCCAGCAGCTTGTTAGGGAACACTGAAGCTTTCTTT; abundance: few; v_gene: TRBV5-4; d_gene: -; j_gene: TRBJ1-1
CDR3aa: CASRSGQGFYGYTF; CDR3nt: TGTGCCAGCAGATCGGGACAGGGGTTCTATGGCTACACCTTC; abundance: -; v_gene: TRBV6-5; d_gene: TRBD1; j_gene: TRBJ1-2
CDR3aa: CASSQRDRCF; CDR3nt: TGTGCCAGCAGCCAAAGGGACAGGTGCTTC; abundance: once; v_gene: TRBV14; d_gene: TRBD1; j_gene: TRBJ2-7
CDR3aa: CASSLTSGGQETQYF; CDR3nt: TGTGCCAGCAGCTTAACTAGCGGGGGACAAGAGACCCAGTACTTC; abundance: -; v_gene: TRBV7-3; d_gene: TRBD2; j_gene: TRBJ2-5
CDR3aa: CASSLVGTTYEQYF; CDR3nt: TGCGCCAGCAGCTTGGTTGGGACAACCTACGAGCAGTACTTC; abundance: -; v_gene: TRBV5-1; d_gene: -; j_gene: TRBJ2-7
CDR3aa: CAWSVTIPRTYEQYF; CDR3nt: TGTGCCTGGAGTGTTACTATTCCCAGAACCTACGAGCAGTACTTC; abundance: few; v_gene: TRBV30; d_gene: -; j_gene: TRBJ2-7
CDR3aa: CASSGRDSYYGYTF; CDR3nt: TGTGCCAGCAGCGGCCGGGACAGCTACTATGGCTACACCTTC; abundance: -; v_gene: TRBV13; d_gene: TRBD1; j_gene: TRBJ1-2
CDR3aa: CASTPTGGPNNEQFF; CDR3nt: TGTGCCAGCACCCCGACAGGGGGTCCTAACAATGAGCAGTTCTTC; abundance: -; v_gene: TRBV5-4; d_gene: TRBD1; j_gene: TRBJ2-1
CDR3aa: CASSLGQGLVTSGNTIYF; CDR3nt: TGCGCCAGCAGCTTGGGTCAGGGTTTAGTAACTTCGGGAAACACCATATATTTT; abundance: -; v_gene: TRBV5-1; d_gene: -; j_gene: TRBJ1-3
CDR3aa: CASSQEQGGAQPQHF; CDR3nt: TGCGCCAGCAGCCAAGAACAGGGAGGTGCTCAGCCCCAGCATTTT; abundance: -; v_gene: TRBV4-1; d_gene: -; j_gene: TRBJ1-5
CDR3aa: CATSRVRPNTGELFF; CDR3nt: TGTGCCACCAGCAGAGTTCGGCCGAACACCGGGGAGCTGTTTTTT; abundance: -; v_gene: TRBV15; d_gene: -; j_gene: TRBJ2-2
CDR3aa: CASSQDGGTYGYTF; CDR3nt: TGCGCCAGCAGCCAAGATGGGGGGACCTATGGCTACACCTTC; abundance: -; v_gene: TRBV4-3; d_gene: -; j_gene: TRBJ1-2
CDR3aa: CASSPLGVSNQPQHF; CDR3nt: TGTGCCAGCAGCCCCCTTGGGGTTTCCAATCAGCCCCAGCATTTT; abundance: -; v_gene: TRBV5-8; d_gene: -; j_gene: TRBJ1-5
CDR3aa: CASSPGTGSSGAFF; CDR3nt: TGTGCCAGCAGCCCCGGGACAGGGTCCAGTGGAGCTTTCTTT; abundance: -; v_gene: TRBV2; d_gene: TRBD1; j_gene: TRBJ1-1
CDR3aa: CASPTGHQNQPQHF; CDR3nt: TGTGCCAGCCCCACCGGGCACCAAAATCAGCCCCAGCATTTT; abundance: -; v_gene: TRBV9; d_gene: -; j_gene: TRBJ1-5
CDR3aa: CASSQEVVGVPGQIFYEQYF; CDR3nt: TGCGCCAGCAGCCAAGAGGTGGTAGGCGTTCCGGGACAGATCTTCTACGAGCAGTACTTC; abundance: once; v_gene: TRBV4-3; d_gene: TRBD1; j_gene: TRBJ2-7
CDR3aa: CASSLGTGGLETQYF; CDR3nt: TGCGCCAGCAGTTTAGGGACAGGGGGCTTGGAGACCCAGTACTTC; abundance: -; v_gene: TRBV5-1; d_gene: TRBD1; j_gene: TRBJ2-5
CDR3aa: CASSVERGTQYF; CDR3nt: TGTGCCAGCAGCGTAGAGAGGGGGACCCAGTACTTC; abundance: -; v_gene: TRBV9; d_gene: -; j_gene: TRBJ2-5
CDR3aa: CASTTGDQNTGELFF; CDR3nt: TGTGCCAGCACCACCGGCGACCAGAACACCGGGGAGCTGTTTTTT; abundance: -; v_gene: TRBV28; d_gene: -; j_gene: TRBJ2-2
CDR3aa: CASSLDRDYGEQYF; CDR3nt: TGTGCCAGCAGTTTGGACCGAGACTATGGCGAGCAGTACTTC; abundance: -; v_gene: TRBV6-6; d_gene: -; j_gene: TRBJ2-7
CDR3aa: CASSSTRVPEAFF; CDR3nt: TGTGCCAGCAGCTCCACCAGGGTTCCTGAAGCTTTCTTT; abundance: -; v_gene: TRBV5-4; d_gene: -; j_gene: TRBJ1-1